The TCR beta chain described here comes from a study of shared clonotypes between healthy human individuals (dated by TCRdb to 2018 to 2021). For the wider study: Three men and two women, aged 18 to 49 years, made up the cohort. To estimate repertoire size and how much clonotype sharing occurs between individuals, the study deeply sequenced the blood TCR repertoires of about 5 healthy adults. To increase sequencing depth and limit assay-specific biases, different laboratories used diverse techniques to prepare libraries and sequence TCR repertoires. Between about 0.85 and 8.9 billion PBMCs per donor were obtained by leukapheresis.

The donors were healthy, HIV-negative adults who had no recently reported acute infections or vaccinations. Every donor was a Caucasian adult living in Nashville, Tennessee, USA. For unsorted samples, roughly 91 million PBMCs were counted, and genomic DNA was extracted using the QIAamp DNA Blood Mini kit. After blood collection by leukapheresis, PBMCs were isolated using Ficoll-Histopaque density gradient centrifugation and then cryopreserved in the vapor phase of liquid nitrogen. This clone came up once. Its antigen remains undetermined. One base away there is no much larger clone; base qualities are not given. Using the deep immunoSEQ assay, multiplex PCR amplified TCR CDR3 regions from genomic DNA. Extracted genomic DNA from each cell subset was spread evenly across all wells of several immunoSEQ 96-well plates, with each plate serving as a replicate. For unsorted PBMC, about 300 ng genomic DNA, equal to about 30,000 T cell genomes, was loaded into each replicate PCR. Ten immunoSEQ deep assay plates were used to sequence the unsorted PBMC genomic DNA. The purified libraries were quantified using a Qubit 3.0 fluorometer, sized with a Bioanalyzer 2100, and then quantified again using the KAPA Library Quantification kit. Every immunoSEQ 96-well plate was sequenced on a separate single-read 150-cycle Illumina NextSeq 550 flow cell. In the original analysis: The immunoSEQ output contained only junctional sequences without quality scores, so filtering could not match that applied to full-length reads. To assign V/J genes and CDR3, sequences were annotated against IMGT germline references using PyIR, a Python wrapper for IgBLAST v1.9. Any read was removed if the V/J assignment was weak (E-value above 1e-6), the CDR3 was missing, or the read contained stop codons, out-of-frame junctions, or ambiguous translated residues. V3J clonotypes were defined as sequences sharing the same inferred V gene, J gene, and CDR3 amino acid sequence. To compute the percentage overlap between repertoires, the number of shared unique clonotypes was divided by the size of the smaller repertoire. Richness of each repertoire was evaluated using RTK rarefaction, the Chao1 estimator, and Recon v2.1 estimates of unobserved clonotypes. TCRdb obtained this table from immuneACCESS and retained in-frame rearrangements with V and J assigned. These tables miss some clones; where compared with another copy, unresolved V genes account for less than half of the shortfall, and the remainder is unexplained. V, J and clone size reflect that table, while D and trimming were determined from the DNA. The sample data list 450,000 to 550,000 clones, and 79% of these were observed just once. The ten largest clones represent approximately 12% of the sample.

Results and caveats for the whole study, not just this receptor: Sampling was restricted to blood, and TCR repertoires in tissue are likely to differ from TCR repertoires in blood. Pairwise subsampling led to the expectation that sequencing depth would affect the degree of clonotype sharing among donors. Because the study included only a small number of donors, the genetic and exposure-history diversity represented was limited.

Input material: PBMCs. The TCR sequence derives from a middle-aged woman in good health. Some clones in this sample may be carry-over from other donors' samples.

In nucleotides, the sequence is TGTGCCAGCAGTGACAGGGAGGGCAATCAGCCCCAGCATTTT. Translated, it gives CASSDREGNQPQHF. The V and J segments used are TRBV2 and TRBJ1-5; perhaps TRBD1 is the D gene, with 5 bases matching. The CDR3 spans 14 residues, from the cysteine through the phenylalanine. Of the read, only the CDR3 DNA is kept; its 42 bases are in frame from base 1. V loses 3 bases of germline sequence and J loses 2 bases, and the interval between the two ends is 8 bases. CDR1 and CDR2 (SNHLY, FYNNEI) derive from the germline V gene.